In its sample, the clone carrying this T cell receptor beta chain was seen a few times. The V and J ends lost 1 base and 2 bases respectively, with 9 bases between them. The CDR3 has 14 amino acids. Germline assignment: CDR1 MGHRA and CDR2 YSYEKL. Study processing details: Reference gene primer amplification in the assay estimated nucleated cell counts. Some clones are missing from TCRdb's copy, which holds only in-frame ones; the method was immunoSEQ multiplex PCR. V, J and clone size were drawn from that table, and D and trimming were deduced from the DNA. The sample records fewer than 350,000 clones, around 89% being singletons. The sample comes from a study of blood T cell repertoires in COVID-19. In the study overall: Samples taken during acute and convalescent COVID-19 were collected in the United States, Italy and Spain.

The sequenced sample consisted of peripheral blood. The chain recombines TRBV4-1 with TRBJ2-7, with D perhaps matching TRBD2 (6 bases). This TCR derives from a man aged 35 to 55 with acute or convalescent COVID-19. The CDR3 sequence: CASSQVSGAYEQYF. The CDR3, as DNA: TGCGCCAGCAGCCAAGTATCGGGAGCCTACGAGCAGTACTTC.